This section outlines one T cell receptor beta chain sequence together with its context. As originally analysed: The authors estimated nucleated cell counts from reference gene primer amplification. Sequencing used immunoSEQ multiplex PCR; TCRdb keeps in-frame clones, though not all of them. V and J calls and clone size are copied from that table; D and trimming were computed from the DNA. The sample holds approximately 150,000 clones, roughly 91% seen once. The Seattle site enrolled patients during active infection and followed them longitudinally. The data are from a study of blood T cell repertoires in COVID-19. Study-wide context: Sites in the United States, Italy and Spain provided acute and convalescent COVID-19 samples.

Germline V lookup: CDR1 MNHEY, CDR2 SMNVEV (reference sequence). V was clipped by 6 bases and J by 4 bases, with 12 bases between them. CDR3 size: 13 residues. The sample was peripheral blood. The rearrangement joins TRBV27 to TRBJ1-2; D may be TRBD1 (5 bases). The origin of this receptor is a man between 18 and 29 years old with COVID-19, enrolled during active disease. The CDR3 loop is CASSTAGGYGYTF. In DNA, the CDR3 is TGTGCCAGCAGCACGGCGGGGGGCTATGGCTACACCTTC.